Below, 6 T cell receptor beta chains from the same sample are listed, as sequenced in a study of blood T cells in healthy people across ages. With a J-beta primer mix and a sample-barcoded 5' primer, a second PCR ran about 7 to 12 cycles. Each CDR3 protein gets one entry after TCRdb re-called the 5' RACE reads with MiXCR. The sample lists fewer than 2 million distinct CDR3 sequences; around 40% were seen once. Sequencing was carried out using blood. Receptors originate from a human donor in good health.

The chain uses TRBV12-3 or TRBV12-4 and TRBJ2-7, with a weak D call TRBD1 (6 bases). This CDR3 has 14 residues. Trimming left V 2 bases short and J 5 bases short, with 13 bases between. CDR3 amino acids: CASSLRGGRDEQYF. For the CDR3, the DNA is TGTGCCAGCAGTTTAAGAGGGGGTAGGGACGAGCAGTACTTC.

CDR3 coding DNA: TGTGCCAGCAGTGTGGGGGAGGCAGGAGGAGACGAGCAGTACTTC. This translates into CASSVGEAGGDEQYF. The V and J genes are TRBV6-1 and TRBJ2-5; D might be TRBD2 (6 bases). The J call may not be correct, given that the DNA end is closer to TRBJ2-7. Germline CDR1 MNHNS, CDR2 SASEGT. CDR3 length: 15 residues.

This clonotype has just a few counts. This sequence joins TRBV12-3 or TRBV12-4 and TRBJ2-1; 7 nucleotides agree with TRBD1. V was clipped by 2 bases and J by 10 bases; unmatched bases: 8. CDR3 length: 14 residues. The CDR3 coding sequence is TGTGCCAGCAGTTTAAGGGGGCCTGGCGACGAGCAGTTCTTC. Residues: CASSLRGPGDEQFF.

This clonotype was observed a few times. This chain connects TRBV5-1 to TRBJ2-3; TRBD2 matches 9 bases. Germline values: CDR1 SGHRS, CDR2 YFSETQ. The CDR3 spans 16 residues. Unmatched junction bases numbered 9, after V lost 4 bases and J lost 3 bases. CDR3 residues: CASSPAGGGDTDTQYF. CDR3 DNA: TGCGCCAGCAGCCCTGCCGGCGGGGGGGATACAGATACGCAGTATTTT.

The J gene is TRBJ1-1, the V gene TRBV4-3; D is unclear. The CDR3 sequence is 15 residues long. Germline CDR1 and CDR2: LGHNA and YSLEER. V shed 0 bases and J shed 1 base, with 9 bases lying between them. In DNA form, the CDR3 reads TGCGCCAGCAGCCAAGAGTTTTTTAGGAACACTGAAGCTTTCTTT. Translated, it gives CASSQEFFRNTEAFF.

V usage is TRBV12-3 or TRBV12-4 and J usage is TRBJ2-3; no clear D gene. Trimming took off 6 bases at V and 0 bases at J, with 22 bases between the two ends. The CDR3 is 18 residues long. CDR3 nucleotides: TGTGCCAGCAGGCGACCATCCCCCATGGTAGCTAGCACAGATACGCAGTATTTT. Protein product: CASRRPSPMVASTDTQYF.